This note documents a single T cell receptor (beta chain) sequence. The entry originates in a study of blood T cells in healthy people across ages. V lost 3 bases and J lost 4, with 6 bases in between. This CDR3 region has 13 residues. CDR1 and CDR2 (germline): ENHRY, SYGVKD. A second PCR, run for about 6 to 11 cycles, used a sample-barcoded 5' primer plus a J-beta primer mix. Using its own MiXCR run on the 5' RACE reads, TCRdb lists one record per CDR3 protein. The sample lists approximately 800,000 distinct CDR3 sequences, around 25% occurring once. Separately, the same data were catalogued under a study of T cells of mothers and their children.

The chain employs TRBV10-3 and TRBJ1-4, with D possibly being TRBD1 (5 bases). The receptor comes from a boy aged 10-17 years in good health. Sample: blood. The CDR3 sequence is CAISDGGNEKLFF. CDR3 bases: TGTGCCATCAGTGACGGGGGTAATGAAAAACTGTTTTTT.